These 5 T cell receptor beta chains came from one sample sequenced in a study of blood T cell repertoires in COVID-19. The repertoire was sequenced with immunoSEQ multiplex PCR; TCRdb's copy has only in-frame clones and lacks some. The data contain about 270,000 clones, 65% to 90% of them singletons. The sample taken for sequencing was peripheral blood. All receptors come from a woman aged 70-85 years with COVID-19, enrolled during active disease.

CDR3 loop: CASSGTSVYEQYF. Written as DNA, the CDR3 is TGTGCCAGCTCGGGCACTAGCGTCTACGAGCAGTACTTC. This chain connects TRBV18 to TRBJ2-7; 7 positions match TRBD2. Trimming removed 6 bases from V and 3 bases from J; junction bases left unmatched: 5. This CDR3 is built from 13 residues. Germline loops: CDR1 KGHSH, CDR2 LQKENI.

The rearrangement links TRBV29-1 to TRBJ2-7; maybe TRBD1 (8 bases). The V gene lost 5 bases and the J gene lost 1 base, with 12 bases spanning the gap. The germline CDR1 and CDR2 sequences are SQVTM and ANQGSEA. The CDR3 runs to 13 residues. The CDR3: CSVTGGDSYEQYF. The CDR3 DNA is TGCAGCGTTACAGGGGGGGATTCCTACGAGCAGTACTTC.

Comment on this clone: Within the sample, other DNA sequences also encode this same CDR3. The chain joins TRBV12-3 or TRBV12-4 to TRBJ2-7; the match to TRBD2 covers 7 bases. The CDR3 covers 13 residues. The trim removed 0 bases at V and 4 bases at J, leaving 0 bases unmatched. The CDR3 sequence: CASSLAGGYEQYF. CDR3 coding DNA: TGTGCCAGCAGTTTAGCGGGGGGGTACGAGCAGTACTTC.

CDR3 bases: TGTGCCACCAGTGGGTGGGACAGCTCCAGCAATCAGCCCCAGCATTTT. Protein: CATSGWDSSSNQPQHF. This chain uses TRBV24-1 with TRBJ1-5, with TRBD1 matching over 7 bases. Germline loops: CDR1 KGHDR, CDR2 SFDVKD. This CDR3 comprises 16 residues. V shed 5 bases, J shed 1 base, and the junction held 7 bases outside the gene matches.

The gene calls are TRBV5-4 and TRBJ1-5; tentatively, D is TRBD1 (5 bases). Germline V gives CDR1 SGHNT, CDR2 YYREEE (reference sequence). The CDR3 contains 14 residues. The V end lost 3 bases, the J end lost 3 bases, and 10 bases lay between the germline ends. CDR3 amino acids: CASSSGQLNQPQHF. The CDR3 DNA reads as TGTGCCAGCAGCTCTGGACAACTCAATCAGCCCCAGCATTTT.